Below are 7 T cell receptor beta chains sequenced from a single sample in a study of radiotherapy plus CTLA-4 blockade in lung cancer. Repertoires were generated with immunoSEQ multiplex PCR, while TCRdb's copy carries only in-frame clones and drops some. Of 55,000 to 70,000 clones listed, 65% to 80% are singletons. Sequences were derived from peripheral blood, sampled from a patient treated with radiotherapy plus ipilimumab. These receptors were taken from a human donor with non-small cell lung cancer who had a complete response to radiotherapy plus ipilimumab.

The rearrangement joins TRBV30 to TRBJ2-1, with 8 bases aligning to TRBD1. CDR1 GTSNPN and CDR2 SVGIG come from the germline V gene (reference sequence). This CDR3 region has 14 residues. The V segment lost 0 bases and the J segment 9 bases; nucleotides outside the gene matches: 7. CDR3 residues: CAWSVLQGAGEQFF. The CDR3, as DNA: TGTGCCTGGAGTGTACTGCAGGGGGCTGGTGAGCAGTTCTTC. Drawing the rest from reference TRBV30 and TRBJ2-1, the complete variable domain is SQTIHQWPATLVQPVGSPLSLECTVEGTSNPNLYWYRQAAGRGLQLLFYSVGIGQISSEVPQNLSASRPQDRQFILSSKKLLLSDSGFYLCAWSVLQGAGEQFFGPGTRLTVL.

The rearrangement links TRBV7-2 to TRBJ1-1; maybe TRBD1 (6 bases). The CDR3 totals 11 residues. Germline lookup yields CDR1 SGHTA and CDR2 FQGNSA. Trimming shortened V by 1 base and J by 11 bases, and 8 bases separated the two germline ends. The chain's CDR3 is CASSLEGGAFF. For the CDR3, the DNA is TGTGCCAGCAGCTTAGAGGGGGGGGCTTTCTTT.

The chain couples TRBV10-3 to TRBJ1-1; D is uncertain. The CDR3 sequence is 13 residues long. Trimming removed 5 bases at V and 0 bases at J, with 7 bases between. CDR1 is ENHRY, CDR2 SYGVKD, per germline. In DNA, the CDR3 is TGTGCCATCAGTAACACAATGAACACTGAAGCTTTCTTT. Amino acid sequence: CAISNTMNTEAFF.

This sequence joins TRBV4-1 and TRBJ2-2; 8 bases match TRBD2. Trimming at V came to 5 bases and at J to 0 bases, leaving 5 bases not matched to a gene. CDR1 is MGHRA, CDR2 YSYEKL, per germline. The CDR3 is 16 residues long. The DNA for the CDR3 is TGCGCCAGCAGCAGAAGGACTAGCCCGAACACCGGGGAGCTGTTTTTT. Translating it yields CASSRRTSPNTGELFF.

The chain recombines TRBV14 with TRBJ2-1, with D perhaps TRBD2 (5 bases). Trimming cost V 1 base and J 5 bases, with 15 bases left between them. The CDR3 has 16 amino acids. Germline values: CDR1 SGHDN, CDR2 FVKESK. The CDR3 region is CASSQVTGVMNNEQFF. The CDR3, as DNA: TGTGCCAGCAGCCAAGTTACCGGGGTCATGAACAATGAGCAGTTCTTC.

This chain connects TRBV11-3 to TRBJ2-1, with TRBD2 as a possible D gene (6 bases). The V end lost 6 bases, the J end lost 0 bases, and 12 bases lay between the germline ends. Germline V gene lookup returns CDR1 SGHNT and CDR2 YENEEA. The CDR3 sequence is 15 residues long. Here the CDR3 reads CASRTSTSSYNEQFF. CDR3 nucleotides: TGTGCCAGCAGAACTAGCACGAGCTCCTACAATGAGCAGTTCTTC.

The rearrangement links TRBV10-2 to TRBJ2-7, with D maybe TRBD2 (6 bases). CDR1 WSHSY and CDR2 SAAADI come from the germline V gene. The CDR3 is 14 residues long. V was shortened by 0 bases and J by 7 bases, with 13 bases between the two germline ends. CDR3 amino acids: CASSESGGSREQYV. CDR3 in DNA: TGCGCCAGCAGTGAGTCCGGGGGTTCAAGGGAGCAGTACGTC.